This T cell receptor beta chain is drawn from a study of blood T cell repertoires in COVID-19. Whole-study context: COVID-19 samples, acute and convalescent, were from the United States, Italy and Spain. Sources were T cells, B-cell-depleted T cells, or PBMCs; the material itself was cDNA or gDNA.

CDR3 length equals 15 residues. V dropped 5 bases and J dropped 4 bases, with 14 bases sitting between them. Germline V gives CDR1 SEHNR, CDR2 FQNEAQ (reference sequence). In the authors' methods: Reference gene primer amplification gave nucleated cell count estimates. Only in-frame clones appear in the TCRdb table, and some are missing; sequencing was by immunoSEQ multiplex PCR. The V and J calls and clone size come from that table; D and trimming were worked out from the DNA. Among over 100,000 clones listed, about 91% were seen once. The TCR originated in a man aged 18-30 years with acute or convalescent COVID-19. Sample: peripheral blood. V and J are TRBV7-9 and TRBJ1-4; tentative D call: TRBD1 (5 bases). The CDR3 bases are TGTGCCAGCAGCGGTGGGGCATCGGGTAATGAAAAACTGTTTTTT. Its protein is CASSGGASGNEKLFF.